The 10 T cell receptor beta chains below come from one sample, sequenced in a study of early T cells in non-severe SARS-CoV-2 infection. Each CDR3 protein gets one entry after TCRdb re-called the 5' RACE reads with MiXCR. The table lists approximately 110,000 distinct CDR3 sequences, about 15% of them singletons. Source material: whole blood. These receptors all come from an adult who was a healthcare worker with PCR-confirmed SARS-CoV-2 infection or an uninfected control (not recorded which).

This clonotype appeared once. The genes are TRBV4-2 and TRBJ2-1; possible D gene TRBD2, 6 bases. Germline-derived CDR1 and CDR2 are LGHNA and YNFKEQ. Between the trimmed V and J ends, which lost 0 bases and 8 bases, there was a span of 14 bases. The CDR3 has 15 residues. The CDR3 DNA sequence: TGTGCCAGCAGCCAAGAAAGAAGGACTACGGATGAGCAGTTCTTC. Protein product: CASSQERRTTDEQFF.

This chain links TRBV29-1 with TRBJ1-2, with a possible D match to TRBD1 (6 bases). The CDR3 runs to 13 residues. Germline CDR1 and CDR2: SQVTM and ANQGSEA. Trimming removed 7 bases from V and 4 bases from J, with 16 bases in between. DNA of the CDR3: TGCAGCGGATACTTTGGACAGATCTATGGCTACACCTTC. The encoded protein is CSGYFGQIYGYTF. Based on the CDR3 plus reference TRBV29-1 and TRBJ1-2, the full variable domain is SAVISQKPSRDICQRGTSLTIQCQVDSQVTMMFWYRQQPGQSLTLIATANQGSEATYESGFVIDKFPISRPNLTFSTLTVSNMSPEDSSIYLCSGYFGQIYGYTFGSGTRLTVV.

The chain couples TRBV18 to TRBJ2-1; TRBD1 matches 8 bases. This CDR3 is built from 14 residues. V shed 6 bases, J shed 8 bases, and the junction held 9 bases outside the gene matches. The V gene's germline CDR1 is KGHSH and CDR2 LQKENI. The CDR3: CASSGQGRKDEQFF. The DNA for the CDR3 is TGTGCCAGCTCCGGACAGGGTCGGAAAGATGAGCAGTTCTTC.

This clonotype was counted only a few times. This chain joins TRBV5-1 and TRBJ1-6; D unresolved. The V and J ends lost 0 bases and 7 bases respectively, with 11 bases between them. Germline V gene data show CDR1 as SGHRS and CDR2 as YFSETQ. CDR3 length: 15 residues. The CDR3 is CASSLDPDRNSPLHF. CDR3 DNA: TGCGCCAGCAGCTTGGACCCAGACCGGAATTCACCCCTCCACTTT. Full variable domain (rest looked up from reference TRBV5-1 and TRBJ1-6): KAGVTQTPRYLIKTRGQQVTLSCSPISGHRSVSWYQQTPGQGLQFLFEYFSETQRNKGNFPGRFSGRQFSNSRSEMNVSTLELGDSALYLCASSLDPDRNSPLHFGNGTRLTVT.

This chain's CDR3 is CASSPVLASTDTQYF. In nucleotides, the CDR3 is TGTGCCAGCTCACCGGTACTAGCGAGCACAGATACGCAGTATTTT. V gene TRBV18 combines with J gene TRBJ2-3; 7 bases match TRBD2. The trim removed 3 bases at V and 0 bases at J, leaving 3 bases unmatched. In germline, CDR1 is KGHSH, CDR2 LQKENI. The CDR3 runs 15 residues.

This clonotype was recorded a few times. The rearrangement joins TRBV5-1 to TRBJ2-7, with D perhaps matching TRBD1 (7 bases). The CDR3 is 14 residues long. V was shortened by 4 bases and J by 3 bases, with 14 bases between the two germline ends. Looked up from germline, CDR1 is SGHRS and CDR2 is YFSETQ. The CDR3 is CASSTSQGGYEQYF. The CDR3 coding sequence is TGCGCCAGCAGCACTTCCCAGGGGGGCTACGAGCAGTACTTC.

This chain links TRBV12-3 or TRBV12-4 with TRBJ2-7, with D tentatively TRBD1 (5 bases). The CDR3 has 13 amino acids. V lost 6 bases to trimming and J lost 3 bases, with 12 bases between them. Written as DNA, the CDR3 is TGTGCCAGCAGCATCAGGGTTCTCTACGAGCAGTACTTC. Amino acids: CASSIRVLYEQYF.

The chain employs TRBV2 and TRBJ1-2, with TRBD1 identical over 7 bases. V lost 6 bases and J lost 2; bases outside the gene matches: 6. The V gene's germline CDR1 is SNHLY and CDR2 FYNNEI. The CDR3 has 14 amino acids. The CDR3 region is CASRDRQGNYGYTF. The CDR3, as DNA: TGTGCCAGCAGAGACAGACAGGGAAACTATGGCTACACCTTC.

This clonotype was counted a few times. The chain employs TRBV7-9 and TRBJ2-6, with D possibly being TRBD1 (5 bases). In germline, CDR1 is SEHNR, CDR2 FQNEAQ (reference sequence). Deletions cut 0 bases from V and 4 bases from J, with 13 bases between. The CDR3 is made up of 17 amino acids. CDR3 loop: CASSLASGISGANVLTF. The DNA of the CDR3 is TGTGCCAGCAGCTTAGCATCAGGGATCTCCGGGGCCAACGTCCTGACTTTC.

Ten or more counts support this clonotype. The V and J genes are TRBV2 and TRBJ2-7; D unresolved. The CDR3 totals 12 residues. V lost 5 bases to trimming and J lost 2 bases, with 7 bases between them. Germline V lookup: CDR1 SNHLY, CDR2 FYNNEI. The CDR3: CASSSDAYEQYF. For the CDR3, the DNA is TGTGCCAGCAGTTCGGACGCCTACGAGCAGTACTTC. Together with reference TRBV2 and TRBJ2-7, the CDR3 gives the full variable domain: EPEVTQTPSHQVTQMGQEVILRCVPISNHLYFYWYRQILGQKVEFLVSFYNNEISEKSEIFDDQFSVERPDGSNFTLKIRSTKLEDSAMYFCASSSDAYEQYFGPGTRLTVT.